These 10 T cell receptor beta chains originate from one sample sequenced in a study of blood T cell repertoires in COVID-19. Some clones are missing from TCRdb's copy, which holds only in-frame ones; the method was immunoSEQ multiplex PCR. The table includes around 270,000 clones, about 89% detected once. The source material was peripheral blood. These receptors originate from a young man with acute or convalescent COVID-19.

The chain uses TRBV28 and TRBJ2-7; 9 bases are shared with TRBD1. Losses at the gene ends were 5 bases for V and 3 bases for J; bases not matched to a gene: 11. The CDR3 consists of 16 residues. Germline V gene data show CDR1 as MDHEN and CDR2 as SYDVKM. Written as DNA, the CDR3 is TGTGCCAGCAGTGCCCAGACAGGGGGGAGGGGCTACGAGCAGTACTTC. Amino acid sequence: CASSAQTGGRGYEQYF.

This rearrangement joins TRBV7-3 to TRBJ1-2; 7 nucleotides match TRBD1. The V segment lost 2 bases and the J segment 6 bases; nucleotides outside the gene matches: 3. Germline lookup yields CDR1 SGHTA and CDR2 FQGTGA. This CDR3 is built from 13 residues. CDR3 sequence (DNA): TGTGCCAGCAGCTTACAGGGGGTCGATGGCTACACCTTC. It codes for CASSLQGVDGYTF.

The chain is built from TRBV2 and TRBJ2-3; the D gene is possibly TRBD1 (6 bases). This CDR3 is 18 amino acids long. V lost 6 bases and J 0 bases, leaving 22 bases between the germline ends. Germline CDR1 and CDR2: SNHLY and FYNNEI. CDR3 sequence: CASRGRHREGLSTDTQYF. For the CDR3, the DNA is TGTGCCAGCAGGGGGAGACACAGGGAAGGGTTAAGCACAGATACGCAGTATTTT.

The rearrangement links TRBV18 to TRBJ2-7; 7 bases are shared with TRBD1. The CDR3 consists of 16 residues. V shed 0 bases and J 3 bases; nucleotides not matched to a gene: 8. Germline assignment: CDR1 KGHSH and CDR2 LQKENI. The CDR3 sequence: CASSPPTTGNYYEQYF. Written as DNA, the CDR3 is TGTGCCAGCTCACCACCCACGACAGGGAATTACTACGAGCAGTACTTC.

The chain uses TRBV6-5 and TRBJ2-5; D is perhaps TRBD1 (6 bases). The V gene's germline CDR1 is MNHEY and CDR2 SVGAGI. CDR3 size: 13 residues. V dropped 10 bases and J dropped 1 base, with 13 bases sitting between them. This CDR3 is CAISRGIQETQYF. DNA of the CDR3: TGTGCCATATCCAGGGGAATCCAAGAGACCCAGTACTTC.

This clone showed up just once. The chain joins TRBV5-1 to TRBJ2-5, with 11 bases aligning to TRBD2. This CDR3 region has 18 residues. The V segment lost 0 bases and the J segment 5 bases; nucleotides outside the gene matches: 12. Germline V gene sequence: CDR1 SGHRS, CDR2 YFSETQ. Here the CDR3 DNA reads TGCGCCAGCAGCTTGGGCGGTCTACTAGCGGGAGCGAGTGAGACCCAGTACTTC. The encoded protein is CASSLGGLLAGASETQYF. The whole variable domain, remainder taken from reference TRBV5-1 and TRBJ2-5, is KAGVTQTPRYLIKTRGQQVTLSCSPISGHRSVSWYQQTPGQGLQFLFEYFSETQRNKGNFPGRFSGRQFSNSRSEMNVSTLELGDSALYLCASSLGGLLAGASETQYFGPGTRLLVL.

The chain uses TRBV6-5 and TRBJ2-4; 11 bases match TRBD1. CDR1 and CDR2 (germline): MNHEY, SVGAGI. The length of the CDR3 is 15 residues. V shed 10 bases, J shed 6 bases, and the junction held 11 bases outside the gene matches. The CDR3 spells CATDPGQGVLNIQYF. The CDR3 bases are TGTGCCACCGACCCGGGACAGGGGGTGCTAAACATTCAGTACTTC.

This sequence joins TRBV2 and TRBJ2-3, with 8 bases that match TRBD2. The CDR3 runs 13 residues. Germline V CDR1 and CDR2: SNHLY, FYNNEI. The V segment lost 6 bases and the J segment 3 bases; nucleotides outside the gene matches: 2. CDR3 coding DNA: TGTGCCAGCAGGGCGGGAGGTACAGATACGCAGTATTTT. Encoded protein: CASRAGGTDTQYF.

The rearrangement joins TRBV28 to TRBJ1-1; tentatively, D is TRBD1 (5 bases). This CDR3 contains 13 residues. Germline CDR1 reads MDHEN; CDR2 reads SYDVKM. Trimming left V 3 bases short and J 6 bases short, with 11 bases between. Here the CDR3 reads CASSLQGRSEAFF. DNA for the CDR3: TGTGCCAGCAGTTTGCAGGGTCGGTCTGAAGCTTTCTTT.

The gene calls are TRBV9 and TRBJ1-1; TRBD1 matches at 8 bases. Germline loops: CDR1 SGDLS, CDR2 YYNGEE. This CDR3 spans 14 amino acids. V lost 3 bases, J lost 5 bases, and 6 bases stayed unmatched. In DNA, the CDR3 is TGTGCCAGCAGCGCGGACAGGGAAGGTACTGAAGCTTTCTTT. Protein: CASSADREGTEAFF.